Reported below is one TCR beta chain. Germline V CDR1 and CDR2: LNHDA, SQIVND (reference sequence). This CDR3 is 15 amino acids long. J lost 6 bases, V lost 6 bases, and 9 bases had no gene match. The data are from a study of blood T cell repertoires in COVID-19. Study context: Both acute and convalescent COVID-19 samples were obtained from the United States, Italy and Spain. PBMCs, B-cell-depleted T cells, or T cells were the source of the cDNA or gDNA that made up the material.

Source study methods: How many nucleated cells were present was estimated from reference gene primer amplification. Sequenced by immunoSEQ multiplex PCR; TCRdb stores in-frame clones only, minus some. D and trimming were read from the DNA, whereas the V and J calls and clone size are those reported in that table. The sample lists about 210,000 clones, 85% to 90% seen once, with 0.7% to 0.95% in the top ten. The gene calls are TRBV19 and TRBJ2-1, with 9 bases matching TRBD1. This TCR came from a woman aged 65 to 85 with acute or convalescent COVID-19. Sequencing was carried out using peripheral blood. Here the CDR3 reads CASSRGRDRANEQFF. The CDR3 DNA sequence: TGTGCCAGTAGCCGCGGTCGGGACAGGGCCAATGAGCAGTTCTTC.